Below, 9 T cell receptor beta chains from the same sample are listed, as sequenced in a study of sequential checkpoint blockade in melanoma (dated 2019 in TCRdb). The library was obtained by the immunoSEQ multiplex PCR assay. TCRdb carries this immuneACCESS record with in-frame sequences only. Its versions omit some clonotypes, under half of them owing to an unresolved V gene in the studies checked, with the rest unexplained. The sample has some 3,700 clones on record, 15% to 20% of them singletons. The top ten constitute about 20% of the sample. The sample's treatment or condition label is to be understood as: randomized to nivolumab then ipilimumab (arm A) or the reverse (arm B). The input for sequencing was tumor tissue (inferred from file names), taken from a patient given nivolumab and ipilimumab in sequence. These receptors were taken from a human patient with melanoma. Some clones in this sample may be carry-over from other donors' samples.

This rearrangement joins TRBV19 to TRBJ1-3; D not resolved. CDR3 length: 16 residues. The germline CDR1 and CDR2 sequences are LNHDA and SQIVND (reference sequence). Trimming cost V 1 base and J 3 bases, with 13 bases left between them. This chain's CDR3 is CASSIGGELGGNTIYF. CDR3 bases: TGTGCCAGTAGTATAGGTGGAGAGCTCGGTGGAAACACCATATATTTT.

V usage is TRBV19 and J usage is TRBJ1-2; TRBD1 might be the D (5 bases). CDR1 and CDR2 (germline): LNHDA, SQIVND (reference sequence). Trimming removed 5 bases at V and 4 bases at J, with 23 bases between. The CDR3 has 17 amino acids. The CDR3 spells CASSAPGLRTGGYGYTF. In nucleotides, the CDR3 is TGTGCCAGTAGTGCCCCGGGACTGCGGACTGGGGGCTATGGCTACACCTTC.

This rearrangement joins TRBV10-3 to TRBJ2-3; TRBD2 is a possible D gene (5 bases). The CDR3 covers 16 residues. V lost 2 bases to trimming and J lost 1 base, with 13 bases between them. Germline V CDR1 and CDR2: ENHRY, SYGVKD. The chain's CDR3 is CAISEPGVAGTDTQYF. The CDR3 nucleotides are TGTGCCATCAGTGAGCCCGGGGTTGCTGGCACAGATACGCAGTATTTT.

This clone has ten or more counts. The chain couples TRBV6-8 to TRBJ1-2; D uncertain. This CDR3 is 12 amino acids long. CDR1 and CDR2 (germline): MNHGY, SAAAGT. Trimming took 5 bases from V and 8 from J, leaving 12 bases between them. The CDR3 spells CASSNGFWGYTF. The DNA of the CDR3 is TGTGCCAGCAGTAACGGGTTTTGGGGCTACACCTTC.

This chain links TRBV4-1 with TRBJ2-6; unclear D gene. The CDR3 is 16 amino acids. The germline gives CDR1 MGHRA, CDR2 YSYEKL. Trimming left V 0 bases short and J 0 bases short, with 6 bases between. CDR3 nucleotides: TGCGCCAGCAGCCAAGATTATGGCTCTGGGGCCAACGTCCTGACTTTC. It encodes CASSQDYGSGANVLTF.

This clone was counted at least ten times. The rearrangement joins TRBV11-3 to TRBJ2-7; D is perhaps TRBD1 (6 bases). Trimming took 1 base from V and 3 from J, leaving 10 bases between them. The length of the CDR3 is 14 residues. Germline values: CDR1 SGHNT, CDR2 YENEEA. CDR3 loop: CASSLGTEYYEQYF. CDR3 sequence (DNA): TGTGCCAGCAGCTTAGGGACAGAGTACTACGAGCAGTACTTC.

This clone was detected many times. The chain has TRBV4-1 and TRBJ1-3; D unresolved. V dropped 0 bases and J dropped 1 base, with 13 bases sitting between them. The CDR3 runs 17 residues. CDR1 and CDR2 from the germline V gene are MGHRA and YSYEKL. The CDR3 loop is CASSQDPWYRSGNTIYF. Written as DNA, the CDR3 is TGCGCCAGCAGCCAAGATCCCTGGTACCGGTCTGGAAACACCATATATTTT.

The CDR3 reads CASSRGRVSTYNEQFF. CDR3 bases: TGTGCCAGTAGTAGGGGACGGGTCTCGACATACAATGAGCAGTTCTTC. The V gene is TRBV19, the J gene TRBJ2-1, with D perhaps being TRBD1 or TRBD2 (5 bases each). Trimming took 4 bases from V and 4 from J, leaving 17 bases between them. Looked up from germline, CDR1 is LNHDA and CDR2 is SQIVND (reference sequence). The CDR3 sequence is 16 residues long.

The chain uses TRBV11-3 and TRBJ1-5; 9 nucleotides align to TRBD1. Germline loops: CDR1 SGHNT, CDR2 YENEEA. This CDR3 contains 17 residues. The ends lost 1 base at V and 2 bases at J; junction bases unmatched: 6. This chain's CDR3 is CASSLGGTGMGNQPQHF. The DNA for the CDR3 is TGTGCCAGCAGCTTAGGGGGGACAGGGATGGGCAATCAGCCCCAGCATTTT.